This TCR beta chain appears in the sequencing data of a study of technical replicates of blood from a few donors. This CDR3 contains 13 residues. V shed 9 bases and J shed 1 base, with 12 bases lying between them. Germline-derived CDR1 and CDR2 are MNHNY and SVGAGI (reference sequence). The method was immunoSEQ multiplex PCR; TCRdb's version includes in-frame clones alone and lacks a portion of them. The sample has 84,000 or so clones, almost 98% seen once. The source is a human donor in good health. The sample consisted of T cells isolated from PBMCs. The V call is TRBV6-6, the J call TRBJ1-2; D unresolved. This chain's CDR3 is CASKLPGNYGYTF. The CDR3 region has the DNA TGTGCCAGTAAGTTACCCGGTAACTATGGCTACACCTTC.